These 29 T cell receptor beta chains were sequenced from one sample in a study of T cell repertoires in cytomegalovirus infection. Each CDR3 protein gets one entry after TCRdb re-called the reads with MiXCR. This sample carries fewer than 1,000,000 distinct CDR3 sequences, approximately 31% of them seen once, and the ten largest clones take roughly 13%. Antigens of these TCRs are unknown. The sequencing here drew on cultured CD8+ T cells from PBMCs, taken from culture after CMV antigen stimulation. The source of these receptors is a human donor in good health (CMV status not recorded). Some clones in this sample may be carry-over from other donors' samples.

In regard to this clonotype: This may be a read error: a much more frequent sequence differs by one nucleotide. This chain connects TRBV4-1 to TRBJ1-5; no clear D. Germline CDR1 and CDR2: MGHRA and YSYEKL. V lost 1 base to trimming and J lost 3 bases, with 13 bases between them. This CDR3 contains 16 residues. The CDR3 DNA sequence: TGCGCCAGCAGCCAAGTCGGGCAGTATGACAATCAGCCCCAGCATTTT. This encodes CASSQVGQYDNQPQHF.

This clonotype was found a few times. The V gene is TRBV5-1, the J gene TRBJ1-1, with 7 bases fitting TRBD1. V shed 6 bases, J shed 1 base, and the junction held 3 bases outside the gene matches. This CDR3 spans 13 amino acids. Germline V gene lookup returns CDR1 SGHRS and CDR2 YFSETQ. CDR3 residues: CASKDRANTEAFF. CDR3 bases: TGCGCCAGCAAAGACAGGGCGAACACTGAAGCTTTCTTT.

V and J are TRBV5-6 and TRBJ1-1; D might be TRBD1 (5 bases). Germline assignment: CDR1 SGHDT and CDR2 YYEEEE. With 7 bases removed from V and 4 bases from J, the gap between germline ends came to 14 bases. This CDR3 is built from 13 residues. CDR3: CASFRRGGTEAFF. DNA of the CDR3: TGTGCCAGCTTCAGGCGGGGGGGCACTGAAGCTTTCTTT.

This clonotype was counted at least ten times. The genes are TRBV7-6 and TRBJ1-1; D unresolved. The CDR3 runs 16 residues. Trimming stripped 5 bases from V and 1 base from J, with 17 bases between. Germline V gene lookup returns CDR1 SGHVS and CDR2 FNYEAQ. CDR3 in DNA: TGTGCCAGCAGCCAACTCATATCCCTTAAGAACACTGAAGCTTTCTTT. Its translation: CASSQLISLKNTEAFF.

This clonotype was observed a handful of times. The chain links TRBV14 to TRBJ2-7, with no clear D. Germline CDR1 SGHDN, CDR2 FVKESK. The CDR3 has 13 amino acids. V lost 0 bases and J lost 1, with 4 bases in between. The CDR3 reads CASSQEFSYEQYF. Here the CDR3 DNA reads TGTGCCAGCAGCCAAGAATTTTCCTACGAGCAGTACTTC.

The gene calls are TRBV7-8 and TRBJ1-2; tentatively, D is TRBD1 (6 bases). This CDR3 spans 16 amino acids. Germline V gene lookup returns CDR1 SGHVS and CDR2 FQNEAQ. V was cut by 2 bases and J by 6 bases, with 19 bases left in between. CDR3 DNA: TGTGCCAGCAGCTTACCGGACAGACAAGGAGGACATGGCTACACCTTC. Translating it yields CASSLPDRQGGHGYTF.

Only a few counts were recorded for this clonotype. The CDR3 DNA sequence: TGTGCCAGCAGCTTAAAGGGTAGCGGGGGCTACAATGAGCAGTTCTTC. It is translated as CASSLKGSGGYNEQFF. The V call is TRBV7-3, the J call TRBJ2-1; 9 bases map to TRBD2. V shed 1 base and J 3 bases; nucleotides not matched to a gene: 4. This CDR3 has 16 amino acids. Germline V gives CDR1 SGHTA, CDR2 FQGTGA.

This clonotype turned up a few times. This chain connects TRBV12-3 or TRBV12-4 to TRBJ2-7, with unresolved D. The CDR3 length is 13 residues. Between the trimmed V and J ends, which lost 1 base and 10 bases, there was a span of 14 bases. Written as DNA, the CDR3 is TGTGCCAGCAGTTTAGGTCGGAAACTGGTTCAGTACGTC. Amino acids: CASSLGRKLVQYV.

The chain employs TRBV5-5 and TRBJ2-1, with 11 bases matching TRBD2. This CDR3 has 16 residues. Germline trimming cut 4 bases from V and 2 bases from J; bases unmatched to any gene: 5. CDR1 and CDR2 (germline): SGHKS, YYEKEE (reference sequence). CDR3 DNA: TGTGCCAGCAGCACCCAACTAGCGGGGGCCTACAATGAGCAGTTCTTC. Translated, it gives CASSTQLAGAYNEQFF.

About this clonotype: One base away lies a much larger clone, so this may be a sequencing read error. The chain couples TRBV6-6 to TRBJ1-5; weak D call: TRBD1 (5 bases). V lost 1 base and J 7 bases, leaving 8 bases between the germline ends. The length of the CDR3 is 13 residues. CDR1 MNHNY and CDR2 SVGAGI come from the germline V gene (reference sequence). The CDR3 loop reads CASSYLGDQPQHF. The CDR3 DNA is TGTGCCAGCAGTTACTTAGGGGACCAGCCCCAGCATTTT.

This clonotype was found a few times. The chain joins TRBV6-2 or TRBV6-3 to TRBJ2-1; perhaps TRBD1 as D (5 bases). This CDR3 spans 16 amino acids. V gave up 10 bases and J gave up 5 bases, with 24 bases separating them. Per the germline V gene, CDR1 is MNHEY and CDR2 is SVGEGT. The CDR3 DNA reads TGTGCCACCGAGAGAGCCCGGACACCAATCGACAATGAGCAGTTCTTC. Translated: CATERARTPIDNEQFF.

This clonotype was counted a single time. V is TRBV5-6 and J is TRBJ2-1, with D tentatively TRBD1 (6 bases). Germline CDR1 and CDR2: SGHDT and YYEEEE. The CDR3 has 15 amino acids. V was trimmed by 4 bases and J by 7 bases, leaving 18 bases between them. The CDR3 DNA sequence: TGTGCCAGCAGCCCCGGGACATCTTTAGTGAATGAGCAGTTCTTC. This gives the protein CASSPGTSLVNEQFF.

The chain couples TRBV29-1 to TRBJ2-5, with D hard to call. The germline V and J ends were trimmed by 5 bases and 5 bases, with 15 bases remaining between them. The CDR3 runs 13 residues. CDR1 is SQVTM, CDR2 ANQGSEA, per germline. CDR3 in DNA: TGCAGCGTTTGTCTAGAAATCTTTGAGACCCAGTACTTC. Translation: CSVCLEIFETQYF.

This sequence joins TRBV6-2 or TRBV6-3 and TRBJ1-2; no clear D. Germline V gene sequence: CDR1 MNHEY, CDR2 SVGEGT. Between the trimmed V and J ends, which lost 7 bases and 0 bases, there was a span of 15 bases. The CDR3 contains 15 residues. The CDR3 loop reads CASIEEVSPNYGYTF. In DNA form, the CDR3 reads TGTGCCAGCATAGAGGAAGTCTCACCTAACTATGGCTACACCTTC.

The rearrangement uses TRBV7-8 and TRBJ1-2; unclear D gene. The CDR3 runs to 15 residues. Germline V lookup: CDR1 SGHVS, CDR2 FQNEAQ. V dropped 3 bases and J dropped 0 bases, with 11 bases sitting between them. The CDR3 DNA follows: TGTGCCAGCAGCTTCCCCCTGGGTTCTAACTATGGCTACACCTTC. It specifies CASSFPLGSNYGYTF.

In this sample, this clonotype turned up a few times. The chain combines TRBV27 with TRBJ1-1, with D tentatively TRBD1 (5 bases). V was shortened by 6 bases and J by 1 base, with 9 bases between the two germline ends. This CDR3 is built from 13 residues. The germline V gene encodes CDR1 MNHEY and CDR2 SMNVEV (reference sequence). This CDR3 is CASSGTWNTEAFF. Here the CDR3 DNA reads TGTGCCAGCAGCGGGACTTGGAACACTGAAGCTTTCTTT.

The rearrangement joins TRBV11-1 to TRBJ2-3, with D unclear. Per germline, CDR1 SGHAT and CDR2 FQDESV (reference sequence). V lost 2 bases and J lost 2, with 8 bases in between. The CDR3 extends over 14 amino acids. The CDR3 is CASSLIYYTDTQYF. The CDR3, as DNA: TGTGCCAGCAGCTTAATATACTACACAGATACGCAGTATTTT.

J is TRBJ1-1 and V is TRBV4-1; D possibly corresponds to TRBD1 (6 bases). Germline CDR1 is MGHRA and CDR2 is YSYEKL. The CDR3 totals 16 residues. V lost 4 bases, J lost 4 bases, and 19 bases lay in between. The CDR3 DNA sequence: TGCGCCAGCAGCCTTACCCGGGGGGGCGAGGGCACTGAAGCTTTCTTT. Protein product: CASSLTRGGEGTEAFF.

There are many counts of this clonotype. J is TRBJ2-5 and V is TRBV7-2; the match to TRBD2 covers 9 bases. Germline V CDR1 and CDR2: SGHTA, FQGNSA. Trimming removed 1 base from V and 5 bases from J; junction bases left unmatched: 8. The CDR3 extends over 16 amino acids. The CDR3 protein is CASSLGRRGGGETQYF. The DNA for the CDR3 is TGTGCCAGCAGCTTAGGTCGGCGGGGGGGCGGGGAGACCCAGTACTTC.

For this clonotype: This may be a read error: a much more frequent sequence differs by one nucleotide. This sequence joins TRBV7-2 and TRBJ2-2; 11 positions agree with TRBD2. This CDR3 contains 17 residues. V shed 4 bases, J shed 7 bases, and the junction held 11 bases outside the gene matches. Germline CDR1 reads SGHTA; CDR2 reads FQGNSA. Here the CDR3 reads CASSSWRLAGNFGELFF. The CDR3 DNA follows: TGTGCCAGCAGCTCTTGGAGACTAGCGGGGAATTTCGGGGAGCTGTTTTTT.

The rearrangement links TRBV4-1 to TRBJ1-1, with D tentatively TRBD1 (5 bases). Trimming took 0 bases from V and 9 from J, leaving 8 bases between them. This CDR3 has 12 amino acids. Per germline, CDR1 MGHRA and CDR2 YSYEKL. The CDR3 sequence is CASSQDREQAFF. The DNA for the CDR3 is TGCGCCAGCAGCCAAGACAGGGAGCAAGCTTTCTTT.

The V call is TRBV9, the J call TRBJ2-1, with 7 bases fitting TRBD2. Losses at the gene ends were 8 bases for V and 0 bases for J; bases not matched to a gene: 5. Looked up from germline, CDR1 is SGDLS and CDR2 is YYNGEE. The CDR3 has 14 residues. The CDR3 here is CASNGGSSYNEQFF. The CDR3 nucleotides are TGTGCCAGTAACGGGGGGAGCTCCTACAATGAGCAGTTCTTC.

The chain joins TRBV9 to TRBJ2-3; 7 bases are shared with TRBD1. Germline CDR1 is SGDLS and CDR2 is YYNGEE. The CDR3 spans 16 residues. V shed 3 bases and J 1 base; nucleotides not matched to a gene: 8. CDR3 in amino acids: CASSAYEGAGTDTQYF. The CDR3 coding sequence is TGTGCCAGCAGCGCCTACGAGGGGGCGGGCACAGATACGCAGTATTTT.

This clonotype turned up a few times. The rearrangement links TRBV6-1 to TRBJ2-6, with a possible D match to TRBD2 (5 bases). Deletions cut 6 bases from V and 2 bases from J, with 11 bases between. The V gene's germline CDR1 is MNHNS and CDR2 SASEGT. The length of the CDR3 is 15 residues. The CDR3 region is CASRPRGTGANVLTF. Here the CDR3 DNA reads TGTGCCAGCAGGCCCCGAGGGACTGGGGCCAACGTCCTGACTTTC.

This clonotype was picked up many times. The chain combines TRBV7-6 with TRBJ2-7; D is unresolved. CDR1 and CDR2 from the germline V gene are SGHVS and FNYEAQ. The CDR3 covers 14 residues. V lost 5 bases and J lost 3, with 14 bases in between. This CDR3 is CASSPRLGGYEQYF. In DNA form, the CDR3 reads TGTGCCAGCAGCCCCCGTCTGGGCGGCTACGAGCAGTACTTC.

This clonotype was detected many times. The chain couples TRBV7-6 to TRBJ1-2, with D unclear. Germline-derived CDR1 and CDR2 are SGHVS and FNYEAQ. CDR3 length: 15 residues. The V end was cut by 1 base, the J end by 2 bases, with 11 bases between. The CDR3 reads CASSLEGTANYGYTF. The CDR3 nucleotides are TGTGCCAGCAGCTTAGAGGGAACAGCGAACTATGGCTACACCTTC.

This chain connects TRBV5-1 to TRBJ2-2; D not resolved. The CDR3 has 19 amino acids. V was clipped by 1 base and J by 0 bases, with 19 bases between them. Germline loops: CDR1 SGHRS, CDR2 YFSETQ. CDR3 nucleotide sequence: TGCGCCAGCAGCTTGCTCCCCTTTCAGCCCGTCACGAACACCGGGGAGCTGTTTTTT. This codes for CASSLLPFQPVTNTGELFF.

This chain connects TRBV12-3 or TRBV12-4 to TRBJ2-7, with D tentatively TRBD2 (5 bases). V shed 5 bases and J shed 3 bases, with 11 bases lying between them. CDR3 length: 13 amino acids. CDR3 sequence: CASSPGKGYEQYV. CDR3 nucleotides: TGTGCCAGCAGTCCGGGGAAAGGCTACGAGCAGTACGTC.

The chain links TRBV2 to TRBJ1-6; TRBD1 agrees at 12 bases. Germline loops: CDR1 SNHLY, CDR2 FYNNEI. V was pared by 5 bases and J by 7 bases, with 9 bases of the junction left unmatched. There are 17 residues in the CDR3. The CDR3 DNA follows: TGTGCCAGCAGTACCGGGACAGGGGGCGTGTGGAATTCACCCCTCCACTTT. It translates to CASSTGTGGVWNSPLHF.